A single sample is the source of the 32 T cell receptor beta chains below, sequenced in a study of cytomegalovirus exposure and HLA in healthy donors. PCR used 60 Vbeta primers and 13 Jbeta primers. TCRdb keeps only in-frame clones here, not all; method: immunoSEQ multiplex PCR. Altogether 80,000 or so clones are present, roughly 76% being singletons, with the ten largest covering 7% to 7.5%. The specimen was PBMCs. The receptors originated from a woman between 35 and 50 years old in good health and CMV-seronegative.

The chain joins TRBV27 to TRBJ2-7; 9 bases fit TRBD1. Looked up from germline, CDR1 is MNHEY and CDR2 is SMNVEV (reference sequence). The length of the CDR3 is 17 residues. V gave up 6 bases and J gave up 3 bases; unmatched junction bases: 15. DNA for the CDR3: TGTGCCAGCAGGGGCGTGAGGACAGGGGACTCCCGCTACGAGCAGTACTTC. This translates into CASRGVRTGDSRYEQYF.

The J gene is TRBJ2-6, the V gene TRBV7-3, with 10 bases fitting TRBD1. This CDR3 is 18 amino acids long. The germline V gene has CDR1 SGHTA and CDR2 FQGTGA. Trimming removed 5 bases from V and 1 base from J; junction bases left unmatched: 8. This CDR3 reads CASSIRQGAGSGANVLTF. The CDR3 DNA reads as TGTGCCAGCAGCATAAGACAGGGGGCAGGGTCTGGGGCCAACGTCCTGACTTTC.

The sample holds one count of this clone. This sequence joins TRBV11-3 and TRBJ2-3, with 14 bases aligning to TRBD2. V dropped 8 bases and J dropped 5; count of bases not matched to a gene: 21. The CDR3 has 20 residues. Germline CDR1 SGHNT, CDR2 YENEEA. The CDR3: CASGMRGLAGDCGEGDTQYF. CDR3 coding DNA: TGTGCCAGCGGTATGAGGGGACTAGCGGGAGATTGTGGGGAAGGAGATACGCAGTATTTT.

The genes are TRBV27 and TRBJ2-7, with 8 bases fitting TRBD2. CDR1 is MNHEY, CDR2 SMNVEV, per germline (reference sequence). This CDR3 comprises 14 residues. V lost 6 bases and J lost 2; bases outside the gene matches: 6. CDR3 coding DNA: TGTGCCAGCAGCCCTTTAGCGGGACCCTACGAGCAGTACTTC. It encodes CASSPLAGPYEQYF.

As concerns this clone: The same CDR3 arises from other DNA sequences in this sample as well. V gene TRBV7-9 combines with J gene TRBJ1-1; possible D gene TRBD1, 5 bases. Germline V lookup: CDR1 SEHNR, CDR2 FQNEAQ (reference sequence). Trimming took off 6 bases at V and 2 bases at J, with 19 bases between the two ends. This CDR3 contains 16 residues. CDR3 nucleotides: TGTGCCAGCAGTTATACCGGGCAGGGCCCCAACACTGAAGCTTTCTTT. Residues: CASSYTGQGPNTEAFF.

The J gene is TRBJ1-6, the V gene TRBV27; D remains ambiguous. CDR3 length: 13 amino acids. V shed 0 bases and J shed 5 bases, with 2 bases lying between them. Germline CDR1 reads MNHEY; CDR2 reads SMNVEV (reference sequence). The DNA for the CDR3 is TGTGCCAGCAGTTTATCCGATAATTCACCCCTCCACTTT. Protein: CASSLSDNSPLHF.

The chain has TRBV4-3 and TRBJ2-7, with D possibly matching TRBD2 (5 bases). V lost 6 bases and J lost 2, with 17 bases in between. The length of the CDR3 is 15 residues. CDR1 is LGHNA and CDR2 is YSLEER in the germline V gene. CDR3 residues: CASSLDRGRAYEQYF. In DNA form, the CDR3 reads TGCGCCAGCAGTCTCGACCGGGGTCGAGCCTACGAGCAGTACTTC.

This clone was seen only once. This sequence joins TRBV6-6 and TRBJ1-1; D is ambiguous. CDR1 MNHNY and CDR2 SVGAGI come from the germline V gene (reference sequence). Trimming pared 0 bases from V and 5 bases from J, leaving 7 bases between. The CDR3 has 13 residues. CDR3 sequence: CASSYSPQTEAFF. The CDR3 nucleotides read TGTGCCAGCAGTTACTCCCCCCAAACTGAAGCTTTCTTT.

The CDR3 is CASSESTGIGQETQYF. The CDR3 DNA follows: TGCGCCAGCAGTGAGTCGACAGGGATCGGTCAAGAGACCCAGTACTTC. The chain employs TRBV10-1 and TRBJ2-5, with 7 bases lining up with TRBD1. This CDR3 has 16 residues. With 0 bases clipped from V and 2 bases from J, the junction kept 6 bases outside the gene matches. CDR1 is WNHNN and CDR2 is SYGVQD in the germline V gene (reference sequence).

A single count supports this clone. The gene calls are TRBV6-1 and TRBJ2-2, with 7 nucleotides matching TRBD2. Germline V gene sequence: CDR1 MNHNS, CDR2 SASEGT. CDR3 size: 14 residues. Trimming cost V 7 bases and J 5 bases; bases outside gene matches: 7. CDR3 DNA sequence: TGTGCCAGCAACAGCGGGGAGGGTACCGGGGAGCTGTTTTTT. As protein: CASNSGEGTGELFF.

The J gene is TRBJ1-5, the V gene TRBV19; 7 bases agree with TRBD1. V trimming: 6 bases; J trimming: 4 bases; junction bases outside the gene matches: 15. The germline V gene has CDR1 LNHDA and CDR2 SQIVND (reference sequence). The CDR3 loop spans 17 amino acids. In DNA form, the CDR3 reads TGTGCCAGTAGCCAACCGACAGGGTTCAGGGAGAATCAGCCCCAGCATTTT. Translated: CASSQPTGFRENQPQHF.

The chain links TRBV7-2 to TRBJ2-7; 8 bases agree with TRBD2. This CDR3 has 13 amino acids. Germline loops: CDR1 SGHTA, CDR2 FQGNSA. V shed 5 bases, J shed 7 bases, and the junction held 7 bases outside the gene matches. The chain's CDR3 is CASSLREGREQYF. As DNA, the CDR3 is TGTGCCAGCAGCCTACGGGAGGGTCGGGAGCAGTACTTC.

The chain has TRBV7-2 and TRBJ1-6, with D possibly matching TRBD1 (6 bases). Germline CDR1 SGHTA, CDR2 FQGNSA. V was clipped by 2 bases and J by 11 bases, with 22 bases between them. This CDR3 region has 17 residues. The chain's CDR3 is CASSLIPGHRFYTPLHF. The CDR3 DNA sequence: TGTGCCAGCAGCTTAATACCGGGACACAGGTTTTATACACCCCTCCACTTT.

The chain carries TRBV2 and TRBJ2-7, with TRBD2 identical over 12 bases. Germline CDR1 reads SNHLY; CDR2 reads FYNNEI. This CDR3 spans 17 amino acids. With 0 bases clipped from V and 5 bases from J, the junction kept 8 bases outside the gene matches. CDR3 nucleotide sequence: TGTGCCAGCAGTGAAGCCGAACTAGCGGGGGGAGCTGACGAGCAGTACTTC. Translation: CASSEAELAGGADEQYF.

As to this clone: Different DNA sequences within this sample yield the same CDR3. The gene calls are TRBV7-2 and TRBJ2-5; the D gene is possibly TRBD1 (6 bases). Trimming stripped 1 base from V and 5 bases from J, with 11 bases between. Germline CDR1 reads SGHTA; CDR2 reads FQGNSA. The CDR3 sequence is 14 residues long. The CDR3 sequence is CASSLDRGLETQYF. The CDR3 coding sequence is TGTGCCAGCAGCTTAGATAGGGGGTTGGAGACCCAGTACTTC.

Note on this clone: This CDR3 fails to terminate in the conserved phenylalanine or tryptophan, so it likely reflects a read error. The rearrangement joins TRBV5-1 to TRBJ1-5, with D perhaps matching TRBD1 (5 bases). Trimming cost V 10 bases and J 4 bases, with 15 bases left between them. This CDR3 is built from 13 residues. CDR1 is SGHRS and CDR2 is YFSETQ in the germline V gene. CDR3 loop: CALGGKLNQPQHL. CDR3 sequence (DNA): TGCGCCCTGGGGGGGAAGTTGAATCAGCCCCAGCATCTT.

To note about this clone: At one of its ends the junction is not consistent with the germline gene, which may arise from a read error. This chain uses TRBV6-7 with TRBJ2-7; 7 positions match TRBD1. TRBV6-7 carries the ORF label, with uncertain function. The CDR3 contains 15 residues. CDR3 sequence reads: CASSYPRQTGSTANF. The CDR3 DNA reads TGTGCCAGCAGTTACCCTCGACAGACAGGGAGTACGGCAAACTTC.

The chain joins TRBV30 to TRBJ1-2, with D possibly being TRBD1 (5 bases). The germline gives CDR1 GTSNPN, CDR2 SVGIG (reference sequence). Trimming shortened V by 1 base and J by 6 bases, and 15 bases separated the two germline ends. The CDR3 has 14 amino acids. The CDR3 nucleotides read TGTGCCTGGAGTGCGACAACGAAGGGGAATGGCTACACCTTC. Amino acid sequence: CAWSATTKGNGYTF.

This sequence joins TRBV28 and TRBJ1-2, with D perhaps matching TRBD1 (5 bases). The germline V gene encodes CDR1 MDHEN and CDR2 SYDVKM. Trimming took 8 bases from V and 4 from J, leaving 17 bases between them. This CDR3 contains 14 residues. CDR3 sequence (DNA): TGTGCCAGCCTCCCCCCGGGGGACGTCTATGGCTACACCTTC. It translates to CASLPPGDVYGYTF.

The CDR3 coding sequence is TGTGCCAGCGCGGGGGCAGGGAGTGGTGGGGAGCTGTTTTTT. Its translation is CASAGAGSGGELFF. The chain couples TRBV11-2 to TRBJ2-2; TRBD2 is a possible D gene (7 bases). Between the trimmed V and J ends, which lost 8 bases and 8 bases, there was a span of 18 bases. The germline V gene has CDR1 SGHAT and CDR2 FQNNGV. This CDR3 is built from 14 residues.

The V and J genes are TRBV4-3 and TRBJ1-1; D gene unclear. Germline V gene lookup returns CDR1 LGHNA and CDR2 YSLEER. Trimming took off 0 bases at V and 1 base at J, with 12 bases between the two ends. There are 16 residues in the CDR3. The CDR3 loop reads CASSQEEDPPNTEAFF. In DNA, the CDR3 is TGCGCCAGCAGCCAAGAGGAGGATCCCCCGAACACTGAAGCTTTCTTT.

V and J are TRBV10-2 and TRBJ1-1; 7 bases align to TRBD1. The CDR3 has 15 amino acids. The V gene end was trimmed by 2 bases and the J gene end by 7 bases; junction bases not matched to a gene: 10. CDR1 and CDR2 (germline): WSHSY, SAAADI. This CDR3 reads CASSEGTERPFEAFF. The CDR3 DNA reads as TGCGCCAGCAGTGAGGGGACAGAAAGGCCTTTTGAAGCTTTCTTT.

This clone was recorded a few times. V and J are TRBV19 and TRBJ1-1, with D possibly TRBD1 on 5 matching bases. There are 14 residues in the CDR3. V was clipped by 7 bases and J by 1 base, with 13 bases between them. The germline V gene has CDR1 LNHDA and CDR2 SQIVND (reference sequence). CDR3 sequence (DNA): TGTGCCAGTACCACGACAGTAGCGAACACTGAAGCTTTCTTT. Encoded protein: CASTTTVANTEAFF.

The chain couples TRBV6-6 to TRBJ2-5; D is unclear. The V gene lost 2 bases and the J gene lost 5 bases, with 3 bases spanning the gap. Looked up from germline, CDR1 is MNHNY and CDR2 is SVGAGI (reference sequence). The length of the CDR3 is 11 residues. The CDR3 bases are TGTGCCAGCAGTTACCGGGAGACCCAGTACTTC. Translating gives CASSYRETQYF.

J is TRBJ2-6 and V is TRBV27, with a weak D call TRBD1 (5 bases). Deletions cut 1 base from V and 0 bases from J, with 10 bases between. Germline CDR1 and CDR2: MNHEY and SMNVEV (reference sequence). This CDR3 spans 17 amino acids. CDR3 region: CASSLWGRLSGANVLTF. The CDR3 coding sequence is TGTGCCAGCAGTTTATGGGGCAGGCTCTCTGGGGCCAACGTCCTGACTTTC.

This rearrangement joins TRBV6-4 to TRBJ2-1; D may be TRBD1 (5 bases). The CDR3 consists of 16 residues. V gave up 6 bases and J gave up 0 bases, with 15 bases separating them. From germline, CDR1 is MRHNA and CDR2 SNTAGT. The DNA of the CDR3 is TGTGCCAGCAGGACAGACGCGAGAAGCTCCTACAATGAGCAGTTCTTC. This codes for CASRTDARSSYNEQFF.

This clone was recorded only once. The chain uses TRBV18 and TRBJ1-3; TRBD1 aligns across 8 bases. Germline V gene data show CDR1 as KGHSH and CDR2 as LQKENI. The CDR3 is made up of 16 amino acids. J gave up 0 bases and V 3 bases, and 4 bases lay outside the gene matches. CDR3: CASSPEDRASGNTIYF. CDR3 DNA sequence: TGTGCCAGCTCACCGGAGGACAGGGCCTCTGGAAACACCATATATTTT.

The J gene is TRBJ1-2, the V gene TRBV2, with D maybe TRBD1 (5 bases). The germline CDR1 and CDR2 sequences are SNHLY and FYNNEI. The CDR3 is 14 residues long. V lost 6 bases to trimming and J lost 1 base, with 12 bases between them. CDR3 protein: CASRGQVDNYGYTF. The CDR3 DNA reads TGTGCCAGCAGGGGGCAGGTCGATAACTATGGCTACACCTTC.

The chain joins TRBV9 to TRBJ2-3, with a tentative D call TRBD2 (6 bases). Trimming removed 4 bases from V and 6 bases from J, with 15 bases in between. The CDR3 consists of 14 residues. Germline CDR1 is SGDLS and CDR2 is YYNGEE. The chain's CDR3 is CASSRDPGADTQYF. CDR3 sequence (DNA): TGTGCCAGCAGCCGCGACCCGGGAGCCGATACGCAGTATTTT.

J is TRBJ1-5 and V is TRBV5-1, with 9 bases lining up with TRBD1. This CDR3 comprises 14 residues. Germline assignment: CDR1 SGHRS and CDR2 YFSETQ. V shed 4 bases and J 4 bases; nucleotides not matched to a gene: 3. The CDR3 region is CASSLGTGNQPQHF. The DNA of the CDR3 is TGCGCCAGCAGCCTAGGGACAGGGAATCAGCCCCAGCATTTT.

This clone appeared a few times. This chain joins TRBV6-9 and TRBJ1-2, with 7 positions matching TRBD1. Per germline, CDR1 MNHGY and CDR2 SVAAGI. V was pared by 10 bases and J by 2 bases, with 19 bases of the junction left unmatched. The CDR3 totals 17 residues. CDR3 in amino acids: CATLTPHGTEMNYGYTF. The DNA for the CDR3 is TGTGCCACCCTTACCCCCCACGGGACAGAAATGAACTATGGCTACACCTTC.

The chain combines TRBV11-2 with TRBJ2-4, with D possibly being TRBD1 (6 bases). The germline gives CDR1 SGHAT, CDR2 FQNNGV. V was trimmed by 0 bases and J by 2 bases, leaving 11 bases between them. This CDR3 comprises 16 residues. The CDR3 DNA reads TGTGCCAGCAGCTTAGATAGGGGGTTCCCCAAAAACATTCAGTACTTC. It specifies CASSLDRGFPKNIQYF.